The table lists the clone carrying this T cell receptor (beta chain) with many counts. The antigen remains unidentified. The data belong to a study of early T cells in non-severe SARS-CoV-2 infection. Overall study findings and caveats: Matching with VDJdb favored anti-spike CD8 responses (missing private and CD4 specificities).

V was pared by 3 bases and J by 6 bases, with 12 bases between. The CDR3 has 14 amino acids. Germline V gene data show CDR1 as SGHAT and CDR2 as FQNNGV. Individual cDNA molecules each received unique molecular identifiers attached to them. Using its own MiXCR run on the 5' RACE reads, TCRdb lists one record per CDR3 protein. The sample contains some 51,000 distinct CDR3 sequences, more than 13% of which appear only once. This chain joins TRBV11-2 and TRBJ2-1; no reliable D call. The clonotype originates from an adult who was a healthcare worker with PCR-confirmed SARS-CoV-2 infection or an uninfected control (not recorded which). The source was whole blood, collected at baseline. As DNA, the CDR3 is TGTGCCAGCAGCTTTCCCGGCTACCTCAATGAGCAGTTCTTC. Its protein product is CASSFPGYLNEQFF.